Listed below are T cell receptor beta chains from one sample, sequenced in a study of early T cells in non-severe SARS-CoV-2 infection. One entry per CDR3 protein results from TCRdb running MiXCR on the 5' RACE reads. The table includes tens of thousands of distinct CDR3 sequences, roughly an eighth detected once. Sequenced: whole blood. The receptors derive from an adult who was a healthcare worker with PCR-confirmed SARS-CoV-2 infection or an uninfected control (not recorded which). Each CDR3 is given with its conserved first and last residue. The order of the fields is V gene, D gene, J gene, clone size, CDR3 protein, CDR3 DNA. The D gene is left open where the match is weak. Only part of the rows carry a size: once, few, many, or a class if the clone is expanded.

>TRBV18|TRBD1|TRBJ1-1|few
CASSLTGVRNTEAFF
TGTGCCAGCTCATTAACAGGGGTTAGGAACACTGAAGCTTTCTTT
>TRBV10-3|-|TRBJ2-7|many
CAIAPTGTSFLYF
TGTGCCATCGCCCCAACCGGGACTTCGTTCCTGTACTTC
>TRBV19|TRBD2|TRBJ2-4|few
CASSPGEGLAKNIQYF
TGTGCCAGTAGCCCGGGGGAGGGCTTAGCCAAAAACATTCAGTACTTC
>TRBV19|-|TRBJ2-2|few
CASSWQTGELFF
TGTGCCAGTAGTTGGCAGACCGGGGAGCTGTTTTTT
>TRBV7-9|-|TRBJ1-2|many
CASSLEGGNYGYTF
TGTGCCAGCAGCTTAGAGGGCGGTAACTATGGCTACACCTTC
>TRBV18|-|TRBJ2-5|many
CASSPPGGETQYF
TGTGCCAGCTCCCCCCCGGGCGGGGAGACCCAGTACTTC
>TRBV12-3/TRBV12-4|TRBD1|TRBJ2-5|few
CASNLRTGKYETQYF
TGTGCCAGCAACCTTCGGACAGGGAAGTATGAGACCCAGTACTTC
>TRBV7-2|-|TRBJ2-1|many
CASSLAGGPVYNEQFF
TGTGCCAGCAGCTTAGCGGGTGGGCCGGTATACAATGAGCAGTTCTTC
>TRBV9|-|TRBJ1-3|few
CASSVRPGAGNTIYF
TGTGCCAGCAGCGTAAGGCCCGGGGCTGGAAACACCATATATTTT
>TRBV7-8|TRBD2|TRBJ2-1|-
CASSLREGAYNEQFF
TGTGCCAGCAGCTTGAGGGAGGGCGCGTACAATGAGCAGTTCTTC
>TRBV19|TRBD1|TRBJ1-5|many
CASTHRDRGRRGQPQHF
TGTGCCAGTACCCACCGGGACAGGGGGCGTCGGGGTCAGCCCCAGCATTTT
>TRBV6-5|-|TRBJ2-1|few
CASSYGYEQFF
TGTGCCAGCAGTTACGGCTATGAGCAGTTCTTC
>TRBV7-9|-|TRBJ2-7|many
CAVPAESYEQYF
TGTGCCGTCCCGGCTGAATCCTACGAGCAGTACTTC
>TRBV12-3/TRBV12-4|-|TRBJ2-1|many
CASSLANEQFF
TGTGCCAGCTCACTGGCCAATGAGCAGTTCTTC
>TRBV29-1|TRBD1|TRBJ2-1|-
CSVKRDSSSYNEQFF
TGCAGCGTTAAAAGGGACAGCAGCTCCTACAATGAGCAGTTCTTC
>TRBV4-1|TRBD1|TRBJ1-2|many
CASSPRGRVLGTNYGYTF
TGCGCCAGCAGCCCCAGGGGGCGCGTGCTGGGGACTAACTATGGCTACACCTTC
>TRBV2|TRBD2|TRBJ2-1|many
CASSKETGGNYEQFF
TGTGCCAGCAGTAAGGAGACGGGAGGAAACTATGAGCAGTTCTTC
>TRBV7-9|-|TRBJ1-1|many
CASSLNEAFF
TGTGCCAGCAGCTTGAACGAAGCTTTCTTT
>TRBV14|-|TRBJ1-6|many
CASSQMGLYNSPLHF
TGTGCCAGCAGCCAAATGGGCCTCTATAATTCACCCCTCCACTTT
>TRBV18|-|TRBJ1-4|many
CASSPVGRGVGNEKLFF
TGTGCCAGCTCACCGGTTGGACGGGGGGTCGGAAATGAAAAACTGTTTTTT
>TRBV29-1|TRBD1|TRBJ2-7|few
CSVRGTGGTYEQYF
TGCAGCGTTCGAGGGACAGGGGGGACCTACGAGCAGTACTTC
>TRBV2|TRBD1|TRBJ2-2|many
CANGAQGARTGELFF
TGTGCCAACGGGGCTCAGGGGGCGAGGACCGGGGAGCTGTTTTTT
>TRBV29-1|TRBD1|TRBJ2-3|few
CSVRTGGRGTDTQYF
TGCAGCGTGCGGACAGGGGGAAGGGGCACAGATACGCAGTATTTT
>TRBV29-1|-|TRBJ2-2|many
CSVPSNTGELFF
TGCAGCGTTCCCTCGAACACCGGGGAGCTGTTTTTT
>TRBV20-1|TRBD1|TRBJ2-3|many
CSAYLPGQGYSDTQYF
TGCAGTGCCTATTTACCGGGACAGGGGTATTCAGATACGCAGTATTTT
>TRBV13|TRBD2|TRBJ2-7|few
CASSLTSGASYEQYF
TGTGCCAGCAGTTTAACTAGCGGGGCCTCCTACGAGCAGTACTTC
>TRBV14|-|TRBJ1-3|few
CASSQSYSGNTIYF
TGTGCCAGCAGCCAAAGCTACTCTGGAAACACCATATATTTT
>TRBV11-3|-|TRBJ2-7|many
CASSSGPHYGQYF
TGTGCCAGCAGCTCGGGGCCACACTACGGGCAGTACTTC